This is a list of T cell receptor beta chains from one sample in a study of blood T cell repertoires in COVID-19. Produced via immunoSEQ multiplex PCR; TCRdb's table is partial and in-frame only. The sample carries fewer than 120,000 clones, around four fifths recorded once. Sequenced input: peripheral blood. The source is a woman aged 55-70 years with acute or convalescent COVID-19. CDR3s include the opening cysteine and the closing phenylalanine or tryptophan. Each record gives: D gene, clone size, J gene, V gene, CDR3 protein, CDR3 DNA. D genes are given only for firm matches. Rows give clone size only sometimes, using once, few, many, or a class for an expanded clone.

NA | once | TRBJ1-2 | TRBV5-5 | CASTYGARTIYGYTF | TGTGCCAGCACCTATGGGGCCCGGACCATTTATGGCTACACCTTC
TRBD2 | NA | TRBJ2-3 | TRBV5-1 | CASSLYQRGEGDTQYF | TGCGCCAGCAGCCTATACCAGCGGGGGGAAGGAGATACGCAGTATTTT
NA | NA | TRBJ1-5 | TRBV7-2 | CASSLGGGTYQPQHF | TGTGCCAGCAGCTTAGGGGGGGGTACCTATCAGCCCCAGCATTTT
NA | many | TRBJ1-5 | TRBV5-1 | CASSLGSNQPQHF | TGCGCCAGCAGCTTGGGGAGTAATCAGCCCCAGCATTTT
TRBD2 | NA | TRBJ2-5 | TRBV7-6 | CASSKLAGNQETQYF | TGTGCCAGCAGCAAACTAGCGGGGAACCAAGAGACCCAGTACTTC
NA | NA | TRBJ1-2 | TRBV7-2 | CASSLTGTMDYGYTF | TGTGCCAGCAGCTTAACGGGGACTATGGACTATGGCTACACCTTC
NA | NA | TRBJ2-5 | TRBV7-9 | CASSPWTGGQETQYF | TGTGCCAGCAGCCCCTGGACCGGGGGCCAAGAGACCCAGTACTTC
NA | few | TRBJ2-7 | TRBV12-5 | CASGLVSGTPLYEQYF | TGTGCTAGTGGTTTGGTATCCGGGACACCCCTCTACGAGCAGTACTTC
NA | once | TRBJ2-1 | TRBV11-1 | CATASPYNEQFF | TGTGCCACTGCGTCCCCGTACAATGAGCAGTTCTTC
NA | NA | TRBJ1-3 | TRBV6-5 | CATQRGSSGNTIYF | TGTGCCACCCAGCGGGGCAGCTCTGGAAACACCATATATTTT
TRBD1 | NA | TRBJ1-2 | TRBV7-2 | CASSLTGGHYGYTF | TGTGCCAGCAGCTTGACAGGGGGCCACTATGGCTACACCTTC
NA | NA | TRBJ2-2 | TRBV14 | CASSQVQGNTGELFF | TGTGCCAGCAGCCAAGTACAGGGGAACACCGGGGAGCTGTTTTTT
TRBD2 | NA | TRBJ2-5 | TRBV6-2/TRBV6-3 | CASSDGTSGPFETQYF | TGTGCCAGCAGCGACGGGACTAGCGGGCCCTTTGAGACCCAGTACTTC
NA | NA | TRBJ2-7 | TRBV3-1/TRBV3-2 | CASSQAPGREQYF | TGTGCCAGCAGCCAAGCCCCAGGCCGCGAGCAGTACTTC
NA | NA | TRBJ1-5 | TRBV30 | CAWSWQGGLSNQPQHF | TGTGCCTGGAGTTGGCAGGGCGGATTGAGCAATCAGCCCCAGCATTTT
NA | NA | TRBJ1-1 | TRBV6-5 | CASSYPDMTEAFF | TGTGCCAGCAGTTACCCCGACATGACTGAAGCTTTCTTT
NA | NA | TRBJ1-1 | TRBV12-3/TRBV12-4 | CASSFGGHTEAFF | TGTGCCAGCAGTTTTGGGGGCCACACTGAAGCTTTCTTT
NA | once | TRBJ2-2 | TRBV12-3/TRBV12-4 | CASSPPTGELFF | TGTGCCAGCAGCCCCCCGACCGGGGAGCTGTTTTTT
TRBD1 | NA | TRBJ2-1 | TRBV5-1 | CASSPKGQALYNEQFF | TGCGCCAGCAGCCCTAAAGGACAGGCGCTTTACAATGAGCAGTTCTTC
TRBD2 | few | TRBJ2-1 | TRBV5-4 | CASKRDERGNEQFF | TGTGCCAGCAAGAGGGACGAGCGGGGGAATGAGCAGTTCTTC
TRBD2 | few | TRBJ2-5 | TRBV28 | CATLAGSVRDQETQYF | TGTGCCACCCTAGCGGGCTCTGTTAGGGATCAAGAGACCCAGTACTTC
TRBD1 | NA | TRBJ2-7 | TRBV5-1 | CASSRQGSEQYF | TGCGCCAGCAGCCGACAGGGTTCCGAGCAGTACTTC
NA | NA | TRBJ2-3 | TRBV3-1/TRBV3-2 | CASSEVRLGTDTQYF | TGTGCCAGCTCAGAGGTCCGCTTGGGCACAGATACGCAGTATTTT
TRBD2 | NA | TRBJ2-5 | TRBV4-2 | CASSQGGTSGLEKETQYF | TGTGCCAGCAGCCAAGGCGGGACTAGCGGGTTGGAAAAAGAGACCCAGTACTTC
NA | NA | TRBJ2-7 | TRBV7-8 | CASRLNHGPYEQYF | TGTGCCAGCCGATTAAATCATGGCCCCTACGAGCAGTACTTC
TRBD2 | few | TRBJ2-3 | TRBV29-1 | CSVDVGRGDTQYF | TGCAGCGTTGACGTGGGGCGGGGGGATACGCAGTATTTT
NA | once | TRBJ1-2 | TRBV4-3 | CASSQADINYGYTF | TGCGCCAGCAGCCAAGCTGACATTAACTATGGCTACACCTTC
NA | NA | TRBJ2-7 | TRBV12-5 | CASGSRQRSYEQYF | TGTGCTAGTGGTTCCCGACAGCGCAGCTACGAGCAGTACTTC
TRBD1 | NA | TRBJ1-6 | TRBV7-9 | CASSLGQGVQSPLHF | TGTGCCAGCAGCTTAGGACAGGGGGTTCAGTCACCCCTCCACTTT
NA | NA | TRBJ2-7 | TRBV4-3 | CASSQDETGELNEQYF | TGCGCCAGCAGCCAAGATGAGACGGGAGAGTTGAACGAGCAGTACTTC
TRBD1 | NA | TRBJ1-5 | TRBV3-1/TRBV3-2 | CASSLTGGVQPQHF | TGTGCCAGCAGTCTCACAGGGGGCGTTCAGCCCCAGCATTTT
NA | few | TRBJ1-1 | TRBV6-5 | CASSQQPENTEAFF | TGTGCCAGCAGTCAACAGCCTGAGAACACTGAAGCTTTCTTT
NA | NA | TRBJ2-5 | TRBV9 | CASSVGSGFQETQYF | TGTGCCAGCAGCGTAGGATCAGGGTTCCAAGAGACCCAGTACTTC
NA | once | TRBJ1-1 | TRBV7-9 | CASNKLRWGPRSSEAFF | TGTGCCAGCAACAAACTAAGATGGGGCCCTAGGAGCTCCGAAGCTTTCTTT
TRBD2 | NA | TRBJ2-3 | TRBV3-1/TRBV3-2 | CASSQDVGGGTDTQYF | TGTGCCAGCAGCCAAGACGTCGGGGGGGGCACAGATACGCAGTATTTT
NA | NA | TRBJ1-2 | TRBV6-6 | CASSYMLTGQYYGYTF | TGTGCCAGCAGTTATATGTTGACAGGCCAGTATTATGGCTACACCTTC
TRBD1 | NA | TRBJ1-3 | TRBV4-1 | CASSQYQAGTGVGNTIYF | TGCGCCAGCAGCCAATACCAAGCCGGGACAGGGGTAGGAAACACCATATATTTT
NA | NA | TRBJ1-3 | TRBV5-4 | CASSVDSGTGNTIYF | TGTGCCAGCAGTGTCGACAGTGGTACTGGAAACACCATATATTTT
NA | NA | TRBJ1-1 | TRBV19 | CASSMRRGFRDHTEAFF | TGTGCCAGTAGTATGCGCAGGGGATTCAGGGATCACACTGAAGCTTTCTTT
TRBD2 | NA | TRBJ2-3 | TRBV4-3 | CASSQARTRFSADTQYF | TGCGCCAGCAGCCAAGCACGGACTAGGTTTTCAGCAGATACGCAGTATTTT
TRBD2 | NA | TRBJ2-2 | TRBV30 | CAWMMRGGVNTGELFF | TGTGCCTGGATGATGCGGGGGGGCGTGAACACCGGGGAGCTGTTTTTT
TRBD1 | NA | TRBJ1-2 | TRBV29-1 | CSVRTGGDIYGYTF | TGCAGCGTGCGGACAGGGGGCGACATCTATGGCTACACCTTC
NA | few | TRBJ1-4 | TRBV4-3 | CASSQGARGEKLFF | TGCGCCAGCAGCCAAGGGGCGCGGGGTGAAAAACTGTTTTTT
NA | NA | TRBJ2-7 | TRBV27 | CASSLSGGAPYEQYF | TGTGCCAGCAGTTTATCGGGGGGAGCTCCGTACGAGCAGTACTTC
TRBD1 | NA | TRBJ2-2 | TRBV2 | CASSQDRAMRGELFF | TGTGCCAGCAGTCAGGACAGGGCGATGAGGGGGGAGCTGTTTTTT
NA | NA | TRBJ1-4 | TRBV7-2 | CASSLGHEEGKLFF | TGTGCCAGCAGCTTAGGGCATGAGGAAGGAAAACTGTTTTTT
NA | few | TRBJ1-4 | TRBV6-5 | CASSYSTGGKLFF | TGTGCCAGCAGTTACTCGACGGGAGGAAAACTGTTTTTT
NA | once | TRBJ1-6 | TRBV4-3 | CASSQVLGQRGSPLHF | TGCGCCAGCAGCCAAGTCCTCGGACAGAGAGGGTCACCCCTCCACTTT
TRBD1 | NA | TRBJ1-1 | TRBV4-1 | CASSQRTGDTEAFF | TGCGCCAGCAGCCAGCGGACAGGGGACACTGAAGCTTTCTTT
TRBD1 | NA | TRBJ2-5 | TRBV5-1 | CASSPGIGRGQETQYF | TGCGCCAGCAGCCCCGGGATTGGCAGGGGGCAAGAGACCCAGTACTTC
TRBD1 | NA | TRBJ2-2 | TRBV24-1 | CATSPTGQRDTGELFF | TGTGCCACCAGTCCGACAGGGCAGCGCGACACCGGGGAGCTGTTTTTT
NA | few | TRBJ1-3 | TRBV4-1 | CASSQGWTAGNTIYF | TGCGCCAGCAGCCAAGGCTGGACAGCTGGAAACACCATATATTTT
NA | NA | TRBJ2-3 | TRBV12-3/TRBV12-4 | CASSLDSVFLYF | TGTGCCAGCAGTTTGGACAGTGTCTTTTTGTATTTT